This TCR beta chain originates from a study of shared clonotypes between healthy human individuals. This clone was picked up one time. The method was immunoSEQ multiplex PCR; TCRdb's version includes in-frame clones alone and lacks a portion of them. The sample shows around 1.6 million clones, around 98% of them seen only once. The sequencing sample was made of naive CD4+ T cells sorted from blood. This sample's subset: CD45RA+ positively selected. The TCR originated in a man aged 25-40 years in good health.

The CDR3 DNA follows: TGCGCCAGCAGCTTATCCGGGATGCGGCAAGAGACCCAGTACTTC. Protein product: CASSLSGMRQETQYF. The chain recombines TRBV5-1 with TRBJ2-5; D might be TRBD2 (5 bases). Germline loops: CDR1 SGHRS, CDR2 YFSETQ. V was clipped by 2 bases and J by 2 bases, with 13 bases between them. The CDR3 runs 15 residues. The entire variable domain, with the rest obtained from reference TRBV5-1 and TRBJ2-5, is as follows: KAGVTQTPRYLIKTRGQQVTLSCSPISGHRSVSWYQQTPGQGLQFLFEYFSETQRNKGNFPGRFSGRQFSNSRSEMNVSTLELGDSALYLCASSLSGMRQETQYFGPGTRLLVL.